This TCR beta chain is from a study of blood T cells in healthy people across ages. About the research overall: Capture by template switching was about one barcoded beta molecule per two T cells.

Comment on this clonotype: Its antigen is unknown.

Study-level results: Donor CMV status was unknown, possibly confounding expanded clonotype changes.

Alongside a J-beta primer mix, a sample-barcoded 5' primer served in a second PCR lasting about 7 to 11 cycles. Carrying 12 random nucleotides, a template-switch adaptor labeled each individual cDNA molecule. From the 5' RACE reads, TCRdb called clonotypes with MiXCR, one entry per CDR3 protein. The sample has hundreds of thousands of distinct CDR3 sequences; 40% to 65% are singletons. The length of the CDR3 is 9 residues. Germline V gene lookup returns CDR1 MNHEY and CDR2 SMNVEV (reference sequence). The ends were cut back, 8 bases at V and 5 bases at J, with 3 bases in the middle. They isolated at least 6 million PBMCs from each sample.

Sequenced material: blood. V and J are TRBV27 and TRBJ1-1; D ambiguous. The source of this sequence is an elderly woman in good health. In nucleotides, the CDR3 is TGTGCCAGCGGTACTGAAGCTTTCTTT. Amino acids: CASGTEAFF.